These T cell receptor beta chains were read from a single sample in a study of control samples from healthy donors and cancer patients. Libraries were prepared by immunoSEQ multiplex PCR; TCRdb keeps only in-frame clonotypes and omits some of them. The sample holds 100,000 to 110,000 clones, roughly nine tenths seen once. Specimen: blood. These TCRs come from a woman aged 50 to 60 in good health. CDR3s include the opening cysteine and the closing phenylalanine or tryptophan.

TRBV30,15,CAWKARVEGNTEAFF
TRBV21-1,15,CASSKAVWSNTEAFF
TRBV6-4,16,CASSEVAYPTYNEQFF
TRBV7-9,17,CASSPPLAGGGYNEQFF
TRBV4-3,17,CASSQDHGGVTTDTQYF
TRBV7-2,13,CASSLNTQGAAFF
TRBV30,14,CAWTHGQFQETQYF
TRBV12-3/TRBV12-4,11,CASSLRETQYF
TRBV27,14,CATTSTGGEETQYF
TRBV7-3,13,CASGGALNTEAFF
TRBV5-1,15,CASSLAGMSNQPQHF
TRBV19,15,CASSIGGGRYNEQFF
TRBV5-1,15,CASSFSRVSTDTQYF
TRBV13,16,CASSPREEGGTDTQYF
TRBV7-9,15,CASSLPGVGIHEQYF
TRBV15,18,CATSRDRGLSDLVGELFF
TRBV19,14,CASSIQTTTAEQFF
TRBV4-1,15,CASSQFDRPNYGYTF
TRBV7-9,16,CASSLARLTGSYEQYF
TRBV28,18,CASPPFGRTGKSNTEAFF
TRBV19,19,CASIKRGQTGGTGSAEAFF
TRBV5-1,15,CASNPNGGDQETQYF
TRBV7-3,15,CASSFTGQGVSPLHF
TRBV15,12,CATSTGVGGYTF
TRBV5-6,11,CASSSNYEQYF